Listed here are 29 T cell receptor beta chains from one sample, sequenced in a study of OX40 agonist ivuxolimab in advanced cancers. Assay used: immunoSEQ multiplex PCR; TCRdb lists only in-frame clones, some missing. The table has roughly 72,000 clones, roughly 89% seen once. Sequencing used CD4+ or CD8+ T cells sorted from blood, obtained in a trial of the OX40 agonist ivuxolimab. The receptors originated from an adult with an advanced solid tumor such as melanoma, head and neck, liver or kidney cancer.

V gene TRBV6-5 combines with J gene TRBJ2-2; D gene uncertain. Germline V lookup: CDR1 MNHEY, CDR2 SVGAGI. The CDR3 has 14 amino acids. V gave up 2 bases and J gave up 5 bases, with 9 bases separating them. CDR3: CASSYGPATGELFF. CDR3 DNA sequence: TGTGCCAGCAGTTACGGGCCAGCAACCGGGGAGCTGTTTTTT.

J is TRBJ1-5 and V is TRBV14; no definite D call. Germline V lookup: CDR1 SGHDN, CDR2 FVKESK. V lost 0 bases and J lost 0, with 18 bases in between. The CDR3 runs 19 residues. The CDR3 here is CASSQDGGLQAISNQPQHF. CDR3 DNA sequence: TGTGCCAGCAGCCAAGATGGTGGCTTGCAGGCAATTAGCAATCAGCCCCAGCATTTT.

The chain uses TRBV2 and TRBJ2-6, with D possibly being TRBD1 (5 bases). CDR1 is SNHLY, CDR2 FYNNEI, per germline. The CDR3 extends over 15 amino acids. V was clipped by 8 bases and J by 0 bases, with 11 bases between them. The CDR3 reads CASVQASSGANVLTF. The CDR3 region has the DNA TGTGCCAGCGTACAGGCAAGCTCTGGGGCCAACGTCCTGACTTTC.

The chain recombines TRBV28 with TRBJ2-7; 8 bases map to TRBD1. Germline V gene lookup returns CDR1 MDHEN and CDR2 SYDVKM. There are 12 residues in the CDR3. With V trimmed by 5 bases and J by 12 bases, 9 bases remained unmatched. For the CDR3, the DNA is TGTGCCAGCAGTCGCCCTCAGGGGGCGAGGTACTTC. Translation gives CASSRPQGARYF.

The chain couples TRBV10-3 to TRBJ2-3; TRBD2 matches at 10 bases. The junction had 4 bases not matched to a gene; V was cut back by 3 bases and J by 1 base. Germline V CDR1 and CDR2: ENHRY, SYGVKD. The CDR3 loop spans 16 amino acids. The CDR3 reads CAISDPGLAGTDTQYF. CDR3 nucleotide sequence: TGTGCCATCAGTGACCCCGGACTAGCGGGCACAGATACGCAGTATTTT.

This clone was picked up a small number of times. The chain recombines TRBV11-2 with TRBJ1-6; the D gene is possibly TRBD1 (5 bases). This CDR3 is 13 amino acids long. Per the germline V gene, CDR1 is SGHAT and CDR2 is FQNNGV. Trimming removed 0 bases at V and 13 bases at J, with 10 bases between. CDR3 loop: CASSLDYQGPLHF. CDR3 nucleotides: TGTGCCAGCAGCTTAGATTACCAGGGTCCCCTCCACTTT.

The chain couples TRBV21-1 to TRBJ2-3; TRBD2 is the table's D call and was not checked against the DNA. TRBV21-1 is assigned pseudogene status. The CDR3 extends over 11 amino acids. As DNA, the CDR3 is TGTGCCAGCTGCCGGACAGATACGCAGTATTTT. Amino acid sequence: CASCRTDTQYF.

The gene calls are TRBV9 and TRBJ1-4; the match to TRBD1 covers 10 bases. Germline lookup yields CDR1 SGDLS and CDR2 YYNGEE. This CDR3 contains 16 residues. V shed 4 bases, J shed 6 bases, and the junction held 9 bases outside the gene matches. Here the CDR3 DNA reads TGTGCCAGCAGCTTTCGGGACAGGGGAGATTATGAAAAACTGTTTTTT. The encoded protein is CASSFRDRGDYEKLFF.

The chain combines TRBV4-1 with TRBJ2-5; 12 nucleotides line up with TRBD1. CDR1 and CDR2 from the germline V gene are MGHRA and YSYEKL. This CDR3 spans 15 amino acids. Trimming took 2 bases from V and 5 from J; bases not matched to a gene: 3. CDR3 amino acids: CASSQRDRGLETQYF. CDR3 in DNA: TGCGCCAGCAGCCAAAGGGACAGGGGGCTCGAGACCCAGTACTTC.

This clone was seen only a few times. The rearrangement uses TRBV2 and TRBJ1-5; possible D gene TRBD1, 6 bases. CDR3 length: 14 amino acids. The germline CDR1 and CDR2 sequences are SNHLY and FYNNEI. V was cut by 5 bases and J by 5 bases, with 13 bases left in between. The CDR3 DNA sequence: TGTGCCAGCAGTCCGCCGAGGGGGGATCAGCCCCAGCATTTT. Its translation is CASSPPRGDQPQHF.

This clone is a singleton in its sample. The chain couples TRBV4-1 to TRBJ2-5; D uncertain. CDR1 and CDR2 (germline): MGHRA, YSYEKL. Trimming pared 3 bases from V and 1 base from J, leaving 15 bases between. There are 16 residues in the CDR3. CDR3 region: CASSQRSPPPQETQYF. DNA for the CDR3: TGCGCCAGCAGCCAGAGGTCCCCCCCTCCCCAAGAGACCCAGTACTTC.

The DNA for the CDR3 is TGTGCCAGCAGCTTGCAGTCTGAAAAACTGTTTTTT. As protein: CASSLQSEKLFF. The V gene is TRBV7-2, the J gene TRBJ1-4; no clear D gene. The CDR3 runs 12 residues. Trimming shortened V by 3 bases and J by 7 bases, and 6 bases separated the two germline ends. Germline-derived CDR1 and CDR2 are SGHTA and FQGNSA.

The chain employs TRBV5-4 and TRBJ2-6; D is unclear. The CDR3 length is 15 residues. Germline V gives CDR1 SGHNT, CDR2 YYREEE (reference sequence). The V gene lost 4 bases and the J gene lost 3 bases, with 11 bases spanning the gap. The CDR3 here is CASSTLGIGANVLTF. CDR3 nucleotides: TGTGCCAGCAGCACGCTTGGGATTGGGGCCAACGTCCTGACTTTC.

The chain recombines TRBV5-4 with TRBJ2-2; D is possibly TRBD1 (6 bases). There are 14 residues in the CDR3. Germline V lookup: CDR1 SGHNT, CDR2 YYREEE (reference sequence). V was pared by 3 bases and J by 4 bases, with 10 bases between. Written as DNA, the CDR3 is TGTGCCAGCAGCTCTGGGGGCTTCACCGGGGAGCTGTTTTTT. It yields the protein CASSSGGFTGELFF.

The chain has TRBV10-1 and TRBJ2-7, with D possibly being TRBD1 or TRBD2 (6 bases each). The V gene lost 7 bases and the J gene lost 0 bases, with 16 bases spanning the gap. The CDR3 is made up of 15 amino acids. Germline loops: CDR1 WNHNN, CDR2 SYGVQD (reference sequence). The DNA of the CDR3 is TGCGCCAGCAAAAAGGGGGGCAGGAGCTCCTACGAGCAGTACTTC. Encoded protein: CASKKGGRSSYEQYF.

This clone was observed a few times. The chain has TRBV5-1 and TRBJ2-2; tentatively, D is TRBD1 or TRBD2 (5 bases each). The V gene's germline CDR1 is SGHRS and CDR2 YFSETQ. The length of the CDR3 is 14 residues. V dropped 0 bases and J dropped 7 bases, with 10 bases sitting between them. CDR3 residues: CASSLVRGNGELFF. DNA of the CDR3: TGCGCCAGCAGCTTGGTCCGGGGCAACGGGGAGCTGTTTTTT. Complete variable domain (other parts from reference TRBV5-1 and TRBJ2-2): KAGVTQTPRYLIKTRGQQVTLSCSPISGHRSVSWYQQTPGQGLQFLFEYFSETQRNKGNFPGRFSGRQFSNSRSEMNVSTLELGDSALYLCASSLVRGNGELFFGEGSRLTVL.

The J gene is TRBJ2-7, the V gene TRBV7-2; D ambiguous. V was pared by 5 bases and J by 3 bases, with 5 bases between. CDR3 length: 11 amino acids. Germline CDR1 reads SGHTA; CDR2 reads FQGNSA. This CDR3 reads CASSRIYEQYF. The CDR3 DNA reads TGTGCCAGCAGCAGGATCTACGAGCAGTACTTC.

This chain connects TRBV6-1 to TRBJ2-7, with 8 bases aligning to TRBD1. Germline V lookup: CDR1 MNHNS, CDR2 SASEGT. With 7 bases clipped from V and 2 bases from J, the junction kept 7 bases outside the gene matches. The CDR3 is 14 amino acids. The CDR3 reads CASNSGTGAYEQYF. In DNA form, the CDR3 reads TGTGCCAGCAACTCCGGGACAGGAGCCTACGAGCAGTACTTC.

This rearrangement joins TRBV20-1 to TRBJ2-3; D not certain. This CDR3 has 11 amino acids. The V end lost 0 bases, the J end lost 8 bases, and 6 bases lay between the germline ends. Germline V gene sequence: CDR1 DFQATT, CDR2 SNEGSKA (reference sequence). Here the CDR3 DNA reads TGCAGTGCTAGAGATCGAGGTACGCAGTATTTT. Protein sequence: CSARDRGTQYF.

The rearrangement joins TRBV28 to TRBJ2-5; TRBD1 matches 7 bases. Per the germline V gene, CDR1 is MDHEN and CDR2 is SYDVKM. V was clipped by 5 bases and J by 0 bases; unmatched bases: 6. CDR3 length equals 15 residues. CDR3: CASSAGQDYQETQYF. CDR3 sequence (DNA): TGTGCCAGCAGTGCCGGACAGGACTACCAAGAGACCCAGTACTTC.

The chain couples TRBV10-1 to TRBJ1-6; D is perhaps TRBD1 (6 bases). The germline V and J ends were trimmed by 6 bases and 8 bases, with 11 bases remaining between them. The CDR3 is 13 residues long. Germline-derived CDR1 and CDR2 are WNHNN and SYGVQD (reference sequence). CDR3 coding DNA: TGCGCCAGCAGGGACAGTGGCGATTCACCCCTCCACTTT. Translated: CASRDSGDSPLHF.

The CDR3 spells CASSLRTSGGVGTQYF. For the CDR3, the DNA is TGCGCCAGCAGCTTGAGAACTAGCGGGGGTGTCGGGACCCAGTACTTC. The V call is TRBV5-1, the J call TRBJ2-5; TRBD2 matches 11 bases. The V gene's germline CDR1 is SGHRS and CDR2 YFSETQ. This CDR3 comprises 16 residues. The J segment lost 7 bases and the V segment lost 1 base, leaving 9 bases of the junction unmatched.

V and J are TRBV7-8 and TRBJ1-5; TRBD1 matches at 11 bases. The germline gives CDR1 SGHVS, CDR2 FQNEAQ. The CDR3 has 16 amino acids. V gave up 5 bases and J gave up 5 bases; unmatched junction bases: 8. For the CDR3, the DNA is TGTGCCAGCAGCGGGACAGGGGGGCTCATAGATCAGCCCCAGCATTTT. Residues: CASSGTGGLIDQPQHF. Full variable domain (outside the CDR3, taken from reference TRBV7-8 and TRBJ1-5): GAGVSQSPRYKVAKRGQDVALRCDPISGHVSLFWYQQALGQGPEFLTYFQNEAQLDKSGLPSDRFFAERPEGSVSTLKIQRTQQEDSAVYLCASSGTGGLIDQPQHFGDGTRLSIL.

This sequence joins TRBV19 and TRBJ2-3, with D possibly TRBD2 on 6 matching bases. Germline CDR1 and CDR2: LNHDA and SQIVND (reference sequence). The CDR3 loop spans 14 amino acids. Between the trimmed V and J ends, which lost 3 bases and 6 bases, there was a span of 13 bases. CDR3 in amino acids: CASSIRLVLDTQYF. The CDR3 bases are TGTGCCAGTAGTATTAGACTAGTGCTTGATACGCAGTATTTT.

In its sample, this clone was seen a few times. This chain uses TRBV2 with TRBJ1-5, with D hard to call. This CDR3 has 13 amino acids. V was trimmed by 9 bases and J by 1 base, leaving 10 bases between them. Germline assignment: CDR1 SNHLY and CDR2 FYNNEI. CDR3 nucleotide sequence: TGTGCCAGTTGTACAGAGAGCAATCAGCCCCAGCATTTT. This encodes CASCTESNQPQHF.

This clone occurred once. The chain has TRBV19 and TRBJ2-4; TRBD1 might be the D (6 bases). Germline lookup yields CDR1 LNHDA and CDR2 SQIVND (reference sequence). V was cut by 1 base and J by 0 bases, with 10 bases left in between. This CDR3 comprises 16 residues. CDR3 residues: CASSIGADRAKNIQYF. In DNA, the CDR3 is TGTGCCAGTAGTATAGGTGCGGACAGAGCCAAAAACATTCAGTACTTC.

J is TRBJ2-3 and V is TRBV27, with TRBD2 identical over 11 bases. V was clipped by 5 bases and J by 6 bases; unmatched bases: 7. The V gene's germline CDR1 is MNHEY and CDR2 SMNVEV (reference sequence). The CDR3 totals 15 residues. The CDR3 is CASSLGLAGEDTQYF. In DNA, the CDR3 is TGTGCCAGCAGTCTTGGACTAGCGGGCGAGGATACGCAGTATTTT.

V gene TRBV5-4 combines with J gene TRBJ2-7; perhaps TRBD1 as D (5 bases). The germline V gene has CDR1 SGHNT and CDR2 YYREEE (reference sequence). The CDR3 extends over 13 amino acids. V was pared by 6 bases and J by 2 bases, with 12 bases between. This CDR3 reads CASMWGGTYEQYF. The CDR3, as DNA: TGTGCCAGCATGTGGGGCGGAACCTACGAGCAGTACTTC.

CDR3 nucleotides: TGTGCCAGCAGCTCGACAGGGGGCCCCTACGAGCAGTACTTC. This sequence encodes CASSSTGGPYEQYF. The chain uses TRBV13 and TRBJ2-5; 10 positions match TRBD1. The J call is in doubt because the DNA end fits TRBJ2-7 better. CDR1 PRHDT and CDR2 FYEKMQ come from the germline V gene (reference sequence). The CDR3 contains 14 residues.